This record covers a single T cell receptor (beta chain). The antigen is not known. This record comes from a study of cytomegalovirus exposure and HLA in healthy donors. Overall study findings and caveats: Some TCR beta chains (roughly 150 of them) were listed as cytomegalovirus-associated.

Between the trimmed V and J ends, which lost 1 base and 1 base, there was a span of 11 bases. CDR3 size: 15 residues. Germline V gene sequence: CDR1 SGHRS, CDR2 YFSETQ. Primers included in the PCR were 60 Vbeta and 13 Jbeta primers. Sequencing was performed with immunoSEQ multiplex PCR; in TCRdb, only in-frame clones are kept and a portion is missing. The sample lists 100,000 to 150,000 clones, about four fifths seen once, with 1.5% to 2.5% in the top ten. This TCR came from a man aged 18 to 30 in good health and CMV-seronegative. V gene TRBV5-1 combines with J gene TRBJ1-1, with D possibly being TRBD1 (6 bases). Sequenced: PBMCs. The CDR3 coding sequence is TGCGCCAGCAGCTTGTTCACAGGGAAGAACACTGAAGCTTTCTTT. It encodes CASSLFTGKNTEAFF. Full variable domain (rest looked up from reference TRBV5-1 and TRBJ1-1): KAGVTQTPRYLIKTRGQQVTLSCSPISGHRSVSWYQQTPGQGLQFLFEYFSETQRNKGNFPGRFSGRQFSNSRSEMNVSTLELGDSALYLCASSLFTGKNTEAFFGQGTRLTVV.